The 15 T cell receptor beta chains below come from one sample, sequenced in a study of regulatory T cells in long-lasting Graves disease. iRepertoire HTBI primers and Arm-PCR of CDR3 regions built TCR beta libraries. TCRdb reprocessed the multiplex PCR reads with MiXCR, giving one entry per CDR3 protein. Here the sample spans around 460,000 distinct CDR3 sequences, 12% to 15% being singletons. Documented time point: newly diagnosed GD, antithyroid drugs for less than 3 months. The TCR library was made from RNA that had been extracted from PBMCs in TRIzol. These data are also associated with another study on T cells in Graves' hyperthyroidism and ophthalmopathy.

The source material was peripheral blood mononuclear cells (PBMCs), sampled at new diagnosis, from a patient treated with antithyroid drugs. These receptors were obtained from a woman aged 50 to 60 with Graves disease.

Here the CDR3 DNA reads TGTGCCAGCGGGGGACAGGGGAATGGACCGGCCTACGAGCAGTACTTC. Translated: CASGGQGNGPAYEQYF. V is TRBV28 and J is TRBJ2-7, with 10 positions matching TRBD1. Germline lookup yields CDR1 MDHEN and CDR2 SYDVKM. Trimming at V came to 8 bases and at J to 2 bases, leaving 12 bases not matched to a gene. CDR3 size: 16 residues.

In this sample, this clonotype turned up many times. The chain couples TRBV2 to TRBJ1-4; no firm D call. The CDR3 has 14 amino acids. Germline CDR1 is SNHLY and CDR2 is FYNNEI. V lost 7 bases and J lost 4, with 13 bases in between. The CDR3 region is CASTRTDHNEKLFF. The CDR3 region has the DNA TGTGCCAGCACCCGGACGGACCATAATGAAAAACTGTTTTTT.

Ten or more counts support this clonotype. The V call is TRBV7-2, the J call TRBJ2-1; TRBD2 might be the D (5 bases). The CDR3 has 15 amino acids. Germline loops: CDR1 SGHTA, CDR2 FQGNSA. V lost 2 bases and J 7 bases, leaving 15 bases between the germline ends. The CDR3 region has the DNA TGTGCCAGCAGCTTACGGCGGCGGGTGAGGAATGAGCAGTTCTTC. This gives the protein CASSLRRRVRNEQFF.

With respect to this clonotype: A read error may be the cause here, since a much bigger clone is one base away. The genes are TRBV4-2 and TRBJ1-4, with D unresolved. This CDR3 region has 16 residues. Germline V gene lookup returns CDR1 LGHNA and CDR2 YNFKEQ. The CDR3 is CASSQNGVQANENLFF. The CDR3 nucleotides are TGTGCCAGCAGCCAAAATGGGGTCCAAGCTAATGAAAATCTGTTTTTT.

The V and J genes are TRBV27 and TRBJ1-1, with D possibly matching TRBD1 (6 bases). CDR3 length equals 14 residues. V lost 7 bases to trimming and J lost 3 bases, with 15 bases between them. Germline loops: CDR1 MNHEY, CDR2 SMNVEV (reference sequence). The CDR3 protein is CASIGGPFYTEAFF. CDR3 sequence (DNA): TGTGCCAGCATAGGGGGGCCCTTTTACACTGAAGCTTTCTTT.

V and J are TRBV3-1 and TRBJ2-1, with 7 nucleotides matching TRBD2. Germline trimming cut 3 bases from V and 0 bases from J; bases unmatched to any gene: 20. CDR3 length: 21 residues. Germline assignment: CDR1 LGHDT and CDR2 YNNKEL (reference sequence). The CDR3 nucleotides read TGTGCCAGCAGCCATTTTCGTCCCCCCCGAAAGCGGGGCAGCTCCTACAATGAGCAGTTCTTC. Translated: CASSHFRPPRKRGSSYNEQFF.

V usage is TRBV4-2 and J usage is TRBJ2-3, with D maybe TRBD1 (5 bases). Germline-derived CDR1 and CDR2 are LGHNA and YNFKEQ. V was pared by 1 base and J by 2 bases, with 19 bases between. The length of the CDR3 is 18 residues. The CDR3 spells CASSQVRPPRAPTDTQYF. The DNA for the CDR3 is TGTGCCAGCAGCCAAGTACGGCCACCCAGGGCCCCCACAGATACGCAGTATTTT.

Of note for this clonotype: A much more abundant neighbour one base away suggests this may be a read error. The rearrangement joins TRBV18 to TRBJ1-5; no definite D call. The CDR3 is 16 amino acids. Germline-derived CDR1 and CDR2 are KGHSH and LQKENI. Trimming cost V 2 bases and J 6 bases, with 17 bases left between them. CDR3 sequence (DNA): TGTGCCAGCTCACCAGGTGGTGCAAGGCTAAGTCAGCCCCAGCATTTT. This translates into CASSPGGARLSQPQHF.

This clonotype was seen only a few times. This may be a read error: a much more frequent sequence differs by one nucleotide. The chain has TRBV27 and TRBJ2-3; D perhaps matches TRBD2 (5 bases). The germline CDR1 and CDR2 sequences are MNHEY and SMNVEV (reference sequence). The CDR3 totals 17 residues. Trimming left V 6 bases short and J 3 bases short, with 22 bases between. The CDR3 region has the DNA TGTGCCAGCAGCCAAGCGAAAGTGGGAGCTAAGACAGATACGCAGTATTTT. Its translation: CASSQAKVGAKTDTQYF.

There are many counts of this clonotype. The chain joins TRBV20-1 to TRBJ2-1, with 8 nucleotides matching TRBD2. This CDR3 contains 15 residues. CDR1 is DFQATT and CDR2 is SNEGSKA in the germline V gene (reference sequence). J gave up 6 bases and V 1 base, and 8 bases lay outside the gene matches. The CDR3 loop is CSARGTGLVFNEQFF. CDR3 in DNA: TGCAGTGCTAGAGGTACGGGACTAGTCTTCAATGAGCAGTTCTTC.

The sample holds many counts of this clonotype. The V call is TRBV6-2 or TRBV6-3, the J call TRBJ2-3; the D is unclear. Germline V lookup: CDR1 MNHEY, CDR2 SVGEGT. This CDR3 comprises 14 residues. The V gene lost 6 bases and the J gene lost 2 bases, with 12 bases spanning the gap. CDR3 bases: TGTGCCAGCAGCGCCGCCCACTACACAGATACGCAGTATTTT. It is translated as CASSAAHYTDTQYF.

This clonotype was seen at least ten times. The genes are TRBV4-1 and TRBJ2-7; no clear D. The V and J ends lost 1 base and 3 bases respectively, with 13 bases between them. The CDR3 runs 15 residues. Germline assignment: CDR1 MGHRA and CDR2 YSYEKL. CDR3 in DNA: TGCGCCAGCAGCCAAGCGACCAGTGCCCTCTACGAGCAGTACTTC. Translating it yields CASSQATSALYEQYF.

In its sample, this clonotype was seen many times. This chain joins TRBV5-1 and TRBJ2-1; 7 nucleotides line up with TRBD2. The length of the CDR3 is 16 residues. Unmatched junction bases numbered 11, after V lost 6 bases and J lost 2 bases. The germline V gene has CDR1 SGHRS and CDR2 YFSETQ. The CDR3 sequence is CASTPRTRQTYNEQFF. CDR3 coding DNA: TGCGCCAGCACCCCCCGGACTAGACAAACCTACAATGAGCAGTTCTTC.

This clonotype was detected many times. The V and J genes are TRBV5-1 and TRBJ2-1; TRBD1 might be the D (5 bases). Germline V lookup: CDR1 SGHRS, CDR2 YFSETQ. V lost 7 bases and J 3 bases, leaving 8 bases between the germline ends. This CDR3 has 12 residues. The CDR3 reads CASFDSYNEQFF. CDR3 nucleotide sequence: TGCGCCAGCTTCGACAGCTACAATGAGCAGTTCTTC.

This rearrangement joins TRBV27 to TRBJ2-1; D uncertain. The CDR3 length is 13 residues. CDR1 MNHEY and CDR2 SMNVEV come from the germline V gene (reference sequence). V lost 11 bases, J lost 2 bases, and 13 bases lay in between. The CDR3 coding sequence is TGTGCCGCAGGCATGGGCGCCTACAATGAGCAGTTCTTC. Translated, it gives CAAGMGAYNEQFF.